This T cell receptor beta chain was sequenced in a study of blood T cell repertoires in COVID-19. Study in general: COVID-19 samples from acute and convalescent phases originated in the United States, Italy and Spain. Sample material is recorded as cDNA or gDNA derived from T cells, B-cell-depleted T cells, or PBMCs.

As originally analysed: Scientists estimated how many nucleated cells there were by amplifying reference gene primers. Measured with immunoSEQ multiplex PCR; TCRdb has only the in-frame clones, and not every one. V and J calls and clone size are copied from that table; D and trimming were computed from the DNA. The repertoire includes 110,000 to 150,000 clones, 81% of them detected once, and approximately 8% sits in the top ten. The CDR3 is made up of 16 amino acids. From germline, CDR1 is LGHNA and CDR2 YSLEER. Trimming removed 0 bases from V and 4 bases from J; junction bases left unmatched: 8. The clonotype was recovered from a human donor in a cohort sampled during active COVID-19. The chain employs TRBV4-3 and TRBJ2-7, with 8 positions matching TRBD2. Sequences were obtained from peripheral blood. CDR3 in DNA: TGCGCCAGCAGCCAAGATATCAGCGGGAGAAATTACGAGCAGTACTTC. Its translation: CASSQDISGRNYEQYF.